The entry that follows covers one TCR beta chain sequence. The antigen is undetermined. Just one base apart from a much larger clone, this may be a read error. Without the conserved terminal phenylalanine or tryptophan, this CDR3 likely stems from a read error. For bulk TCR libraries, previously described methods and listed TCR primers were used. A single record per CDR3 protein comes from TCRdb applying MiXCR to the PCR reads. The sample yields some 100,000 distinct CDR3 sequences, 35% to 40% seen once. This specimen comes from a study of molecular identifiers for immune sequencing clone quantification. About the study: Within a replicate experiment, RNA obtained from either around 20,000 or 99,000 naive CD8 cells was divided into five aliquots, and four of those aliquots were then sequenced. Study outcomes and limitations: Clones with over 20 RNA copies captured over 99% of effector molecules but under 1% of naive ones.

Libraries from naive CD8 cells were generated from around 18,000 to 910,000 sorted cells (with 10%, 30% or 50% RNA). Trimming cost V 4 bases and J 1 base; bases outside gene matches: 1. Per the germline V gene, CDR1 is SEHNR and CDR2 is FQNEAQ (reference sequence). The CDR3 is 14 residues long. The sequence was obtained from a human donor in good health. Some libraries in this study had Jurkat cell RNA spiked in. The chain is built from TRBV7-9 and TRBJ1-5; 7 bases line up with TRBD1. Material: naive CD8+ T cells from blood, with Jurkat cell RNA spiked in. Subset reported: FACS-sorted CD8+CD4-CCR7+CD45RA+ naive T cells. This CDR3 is CASSSTGSNQPQHY. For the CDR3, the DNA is TGTGCCAGCAGCTCGACAGGGAGCAATCAGCCCCAGCATTAT.